This T cell receptor beta chain was captured in a study of T cells in Graves' hyperthyroidism and ophthalmopathy (dated by TCRdb to the late 2010s). Broadly, across the study: Peripheral blood samples were taken at initial diagnosis, before any treatment was given. To identify distinguishing TCR V-J signatures, a discovery cohort of 90 to 100 patients was used, comprising roughly 45 with Graves' ophthalmopathy and approximately 58 with stable Graves' hyperthyroidism. Whether ophthalmopathy could be predicted prospectively was tested in an independent validation cohort made up of fewer than 20 hyperthyroidism patients plus 17 patients who later progressed to ophthalmopathy. For training and testing, the 100 or so patients in the discovery cohort were randomly divided in a 7:3 ratio. In addition, the study compared T-cell repertoires in thyroid tissue and in blood from six Graves' hyperthyroidism patients. After blood sampling, hyperthyroidism patients were treated with methimazole at a starting dose of 30 mg daily, and ophthalmopathy patients were treated with high-dose intravenous methylprednisolone. The paper describes TCR Vbeta CDR3 sequencing of 135 peripheral blood samples, made up of roughly 45 ophthalmopathy patients, around 73 hyperthyroidism patients and roughly 17 progressor patients. The full study reports these points: In validation, the model predicted progression to ophthalmopathy with roughly 66% sensitivity and approximately 78% specificity, a median of 6.5 months before onset. Ophthalmopathy was separated from stable hyperthyroidism by a 13 V-J signature model, with around 90% sensitivity and 81% to 82% specificity obtained in cross-validation and 80%/75% obtained in testing. Sample size was not statistically predetermined, and blinding of investigators to group allocation was not performed. Most expanded thyroid clonotypes (frequency above 0.001) were also detected in blood, suggesting blood repertoires may reflect thyroid immune responses.

Hyperthyroidism patients were aged 18 to 65 years and newly diagnosed, with disease duration of less than 2 months. The study excluded patients with uncontrolled infections, other autoimmune diseases, pregnancy or lactation. Diagnoses were established on the basis of clinical symptoms, serum thyroxine and TRAb, thyroid ultrasound, and orbital computed tomography. For progressor patients, blood was drawn at the first diagnosis of hyperthyroidism, before any ophthalmopathy symptoms had appeared. Ficoll-Paque density gradient centrifugation was used to isolate PBMCs from about 10 ml of fresh peripheral blood. Patients classed as progressors first received a Graves' hyperthyroidism diagnosis and then went on to develop ophthalmopathy during follow-up. Total RNA was extracted using Trizol reagent, and RNA quality was assessed on an Agilent 2100 Bioanalyzer. The TCR beta CDR3 regions were amplified from the RNA transcripts. The TCR CDR3 was subjected to a first round of RT-PCR using the HTBI primer set and the Qiagen OneStep RT-PCR kit. A second multiplex PCR round built the libraries, followed by size selection and purification. Paired-end sequencing of the libraries was performed with 100 bp reads on an Illumina HiSeq2000. Per the authors' processing: Raw data were processed with SOAPnuke, discarding reads with adapters, uncalled bases, mean Phred below 15, or no exact constant-primer or identifier match. High-quality paired reads were merged with COPE v1.2.5, and unique nucleotide sequences were defined as clonotypes. MiTCR v1.1 was used to align the clonotypes against IMGT TRBV, TRBD and TRBJ reference segments. Analysis was restricted to V-J combinations with a frequency above 0.0001, which covered 99.2% of repertoires. A TCS score was defined as the ratio between F50 (clonal expansion) and ExV (chaos), using BLOSUM62-based TCRdist between CDR3 peptides within each V-J. Welch's t-statistics and random forest reduced around 510 V-J features to 10 to 15, which were used in a naive Bayes classifier (R e1071). TCRdb cleaned the public reads at Q25 with fastp, built clones with MiXCR and kept in-frame beta chains. Entries that share a CDR3 protein sequence are merged under the most common genes and DNA. In this record, the V and J calls reflect TCRdb's handling and not the investigators' own analysis. Within this sample are around 700,000 distinct CDR3 sequences, with 18% of them counted one time only. The ten top clones hold around 17% of the sample.

As regards this clonotype: Its cognate antigen has yet to be identified. No qualities accompany the bases; no much larger clone lies one base away.

CDR1 is given as SQVTM and CDR2 as ANQGSEA, both from the germline V gene. Counted from cysteine to phenylalanine, this CDR3 has 13 amino acids. Here the CDR3 DNA is all that survives: 39 bases in frame from base 1. Relative to germline, V is missing 5 bases and J is missing 4 bases, with 4 bases of the junction outside any gene match. The chain uses TRBV29-1 and TRBJ1-2; 10 bases in the middle match TRBD1. The receptor comes from a woman aged 45-60 years with Graves' hyperthyroidism that later progressed to Graves' ophthalmopathy. Sample: blood. The DNA is as follows: TGCAGCGTTTTGGGACAGGGGAGCTATGGCTACACCTTC. This encodes CSVLGQGSYGYTF.